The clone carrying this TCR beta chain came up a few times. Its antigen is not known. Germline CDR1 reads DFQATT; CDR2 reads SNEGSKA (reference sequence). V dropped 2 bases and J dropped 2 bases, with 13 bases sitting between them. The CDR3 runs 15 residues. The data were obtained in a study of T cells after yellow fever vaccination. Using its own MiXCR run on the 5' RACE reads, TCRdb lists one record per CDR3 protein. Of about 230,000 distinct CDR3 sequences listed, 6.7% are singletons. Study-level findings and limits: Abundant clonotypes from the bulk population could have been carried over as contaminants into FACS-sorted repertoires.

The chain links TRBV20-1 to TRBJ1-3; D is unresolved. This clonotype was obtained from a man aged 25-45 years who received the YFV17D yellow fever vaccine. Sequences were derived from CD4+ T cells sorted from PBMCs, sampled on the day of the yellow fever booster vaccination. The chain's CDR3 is CSARPGASPGNTIYF. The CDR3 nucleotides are TGCAGTGCTAGACCCGGCGCGTCCCCTGGAAACACCATATATTTT.